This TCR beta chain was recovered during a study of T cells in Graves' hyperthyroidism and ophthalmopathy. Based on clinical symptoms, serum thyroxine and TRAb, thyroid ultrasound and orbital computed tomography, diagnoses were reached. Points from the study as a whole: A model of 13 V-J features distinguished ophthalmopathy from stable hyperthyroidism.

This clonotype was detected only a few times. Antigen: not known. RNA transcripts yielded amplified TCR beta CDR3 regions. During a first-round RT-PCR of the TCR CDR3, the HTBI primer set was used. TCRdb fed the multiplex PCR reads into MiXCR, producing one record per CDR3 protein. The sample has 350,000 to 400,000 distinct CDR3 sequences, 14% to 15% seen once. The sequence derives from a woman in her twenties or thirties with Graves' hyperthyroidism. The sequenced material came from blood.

CDR3: CASSLGQGVSSYNSPLHF. The DNA of the CDR3 is TGCGCCAGCAGCTTGGGCCAGGGGGTGAGCTCCTATAATTCACCCCTCCACTTT. V and J are TRBV5-1 and TRBJ1-6, with 7 bases lining up with TRBD1. Germline CDR1 SGHRS, CDR2 YFSETQ. With V trimmed by 0 bases and J by 0 bases, 6 bases remained unmatched. This CDR3 has 18 residues.